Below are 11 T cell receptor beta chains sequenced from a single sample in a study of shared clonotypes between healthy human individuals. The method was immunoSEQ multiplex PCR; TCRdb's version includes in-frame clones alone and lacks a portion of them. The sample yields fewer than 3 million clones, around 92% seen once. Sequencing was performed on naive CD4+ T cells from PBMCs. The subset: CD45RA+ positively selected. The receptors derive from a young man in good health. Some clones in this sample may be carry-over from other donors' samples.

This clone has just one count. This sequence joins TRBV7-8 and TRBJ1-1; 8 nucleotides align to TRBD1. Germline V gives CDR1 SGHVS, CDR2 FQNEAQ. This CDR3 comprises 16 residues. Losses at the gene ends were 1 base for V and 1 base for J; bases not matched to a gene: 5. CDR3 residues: CASSLEGQETNTEAFF. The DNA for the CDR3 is TGTGCCAGCAGCTTAGAGGGACAGGAGACGAACACTGAAGCTTTCTTT.

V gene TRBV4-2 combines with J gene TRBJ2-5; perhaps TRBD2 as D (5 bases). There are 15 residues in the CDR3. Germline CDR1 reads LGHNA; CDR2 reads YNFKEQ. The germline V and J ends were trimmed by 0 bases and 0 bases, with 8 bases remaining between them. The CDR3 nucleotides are TGTGCCAGCAGCCAAGATCCGAGGGACCAAGAGACCCAGTACTTC. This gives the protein CASSQDPRDQETQYF.

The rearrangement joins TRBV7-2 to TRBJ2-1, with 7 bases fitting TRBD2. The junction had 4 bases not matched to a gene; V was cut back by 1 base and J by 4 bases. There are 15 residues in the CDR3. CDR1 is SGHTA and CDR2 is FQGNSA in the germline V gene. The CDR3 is CASSLVGGVYNEQFF. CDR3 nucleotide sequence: TGTGCCAGCAGCTTAGTGGGAGGGGTGTACAATGAGCAGTTCTTC.

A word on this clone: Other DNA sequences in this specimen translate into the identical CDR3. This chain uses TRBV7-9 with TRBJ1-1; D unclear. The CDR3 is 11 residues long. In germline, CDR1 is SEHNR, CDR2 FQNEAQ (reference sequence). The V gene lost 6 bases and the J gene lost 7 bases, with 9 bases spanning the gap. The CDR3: CASSSGIEAFF. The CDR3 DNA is TGTGCCAGCAGTTCTGGGATTGAAGCTTTCTTT.

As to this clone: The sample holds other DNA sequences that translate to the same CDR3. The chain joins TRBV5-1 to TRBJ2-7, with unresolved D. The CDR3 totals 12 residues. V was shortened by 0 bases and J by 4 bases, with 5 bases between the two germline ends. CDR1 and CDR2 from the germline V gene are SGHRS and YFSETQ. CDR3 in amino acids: CASSLGTYEQYF. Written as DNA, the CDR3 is TGCGCCAGCAGCTTGGGGACGTACGAGCAGTACTTC.

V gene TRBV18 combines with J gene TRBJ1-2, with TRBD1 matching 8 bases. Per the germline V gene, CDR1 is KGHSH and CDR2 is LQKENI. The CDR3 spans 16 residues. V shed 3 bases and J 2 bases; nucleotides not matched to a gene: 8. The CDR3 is CASSPPRTGLNYGYTF. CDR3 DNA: TGTGCCAGCTCACCCCCCCGGACAGGGCTAAACTATGGCTACACCTTC.

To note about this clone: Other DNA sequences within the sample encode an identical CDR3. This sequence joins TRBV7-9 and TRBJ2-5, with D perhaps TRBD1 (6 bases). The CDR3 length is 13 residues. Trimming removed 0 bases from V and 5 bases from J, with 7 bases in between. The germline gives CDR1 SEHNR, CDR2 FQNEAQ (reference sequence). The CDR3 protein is CASSLAGAETQYF. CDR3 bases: TGTGCCAGCAGCTTAGCGGGGGCTGAGACCCAGTACTTC.

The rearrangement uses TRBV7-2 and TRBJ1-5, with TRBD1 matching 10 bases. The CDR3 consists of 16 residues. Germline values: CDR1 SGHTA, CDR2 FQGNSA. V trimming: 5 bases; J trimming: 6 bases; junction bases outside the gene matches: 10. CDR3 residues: CASSPWGGQGSQPQHF. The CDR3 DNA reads TGTGCCAGCAGCCCCTGGGGGGGACAGGGGAGTCAGCCCCAGCATTTT.

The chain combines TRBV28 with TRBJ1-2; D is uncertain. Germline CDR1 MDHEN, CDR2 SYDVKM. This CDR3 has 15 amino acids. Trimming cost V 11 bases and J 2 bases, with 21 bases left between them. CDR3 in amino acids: CAVQVAVGRNYGYTF. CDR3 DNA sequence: TGTGCCGTTCAGGTCGCGGTGGGCAGGAACTATGGCTACACCTTC.

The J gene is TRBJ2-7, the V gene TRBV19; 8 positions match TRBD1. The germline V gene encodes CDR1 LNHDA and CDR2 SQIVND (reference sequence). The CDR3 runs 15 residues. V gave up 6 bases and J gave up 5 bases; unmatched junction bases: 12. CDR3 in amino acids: CASSGDRGIPNEQYF. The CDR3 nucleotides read TGTGCCAGTAGCGGTGACAGGGGAATACCTAACGAGCAGTACTTC.

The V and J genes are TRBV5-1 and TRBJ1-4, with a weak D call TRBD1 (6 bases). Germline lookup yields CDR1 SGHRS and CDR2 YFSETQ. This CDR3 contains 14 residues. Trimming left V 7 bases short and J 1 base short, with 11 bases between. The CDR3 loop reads CASGNRETNEKLFF. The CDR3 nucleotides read TGCGCCAGCGGCAACAGGGAAACTAATGAAAAACTGTTTTTT.